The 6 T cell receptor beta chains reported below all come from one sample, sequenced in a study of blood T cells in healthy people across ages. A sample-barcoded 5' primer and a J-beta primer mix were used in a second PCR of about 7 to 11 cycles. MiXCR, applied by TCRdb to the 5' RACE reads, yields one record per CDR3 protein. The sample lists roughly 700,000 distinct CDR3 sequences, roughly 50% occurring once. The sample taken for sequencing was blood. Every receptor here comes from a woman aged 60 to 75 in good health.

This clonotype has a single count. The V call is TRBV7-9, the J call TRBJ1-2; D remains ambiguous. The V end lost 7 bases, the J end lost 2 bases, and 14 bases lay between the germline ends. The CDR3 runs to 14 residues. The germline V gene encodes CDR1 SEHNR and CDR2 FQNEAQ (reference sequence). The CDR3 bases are TGTGCCAGCACCCGAGCGGACGGAAACTATGGCTACACCTTC. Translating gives CASTRADGNYGYTF. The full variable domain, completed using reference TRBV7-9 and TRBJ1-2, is DTGVSQNPRHKITKRGQNVTFRCDPISEHNRLYWYRQTLGQGPEFLTYFQNEAQLEKSRLLSDRFSAERPKGSFSTLEIQRTEQGDSAMYLCASTRADGNYGYTFGSGTRLTVV.

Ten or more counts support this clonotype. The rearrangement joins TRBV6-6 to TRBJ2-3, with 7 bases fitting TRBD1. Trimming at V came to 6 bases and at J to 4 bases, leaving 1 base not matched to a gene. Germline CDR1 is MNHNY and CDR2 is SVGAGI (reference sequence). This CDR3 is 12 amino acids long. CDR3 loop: CASRQGSDTQYF. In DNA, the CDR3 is TGTGCCAGCAGACAGGGGTCAGATACGCAGTATTTT.

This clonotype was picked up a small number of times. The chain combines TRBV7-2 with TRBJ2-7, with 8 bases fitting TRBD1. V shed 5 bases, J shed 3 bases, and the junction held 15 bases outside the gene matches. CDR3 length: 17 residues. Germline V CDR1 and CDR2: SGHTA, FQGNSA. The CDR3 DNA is TGTGCCAGCAGCCCTAGTCGGGATGGACAGGGCCTCTACGAGCAGTACTTC. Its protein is CASSPSRDGQGLYEQYF.

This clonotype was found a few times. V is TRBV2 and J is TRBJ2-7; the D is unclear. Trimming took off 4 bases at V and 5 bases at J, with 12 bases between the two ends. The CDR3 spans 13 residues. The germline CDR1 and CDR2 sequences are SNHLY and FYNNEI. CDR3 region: CASSAGLGNEQYF. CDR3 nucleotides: TGTGCCAGCAGTGCCGGTTTAGGGAACGAGCAGTACTTC. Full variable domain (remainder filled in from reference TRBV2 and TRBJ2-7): EPEVTQTPSHQVTQMGQEVILRCVPISNHLYFYWYRQILGQKVEFLVSFYNNEISEKSEIFDDQFSVERPDGSNFTLKIRSTKLEDSAMYFCASSAGLGNEQYFGPGTRLTVT.

CDR3 sequence: CASSLLGLAGTINEQFF. The CDR3 DNA follows: TGTGCCAGCAGCCTACTGGGACTAGCGGGAACGATCAATGAGCAGTTCTTC. The genes are TRBV4-2 and TRBJ2-1, with 13 bases matching TRBD2. The CDR3 is made up of 17 amino acids. The germline gives CDR1 LGHNA, CDR2 YNFKEQ. After removal of 4 bases from V and 6 bases from J, the junction contained 9 bases not matched to a gene.

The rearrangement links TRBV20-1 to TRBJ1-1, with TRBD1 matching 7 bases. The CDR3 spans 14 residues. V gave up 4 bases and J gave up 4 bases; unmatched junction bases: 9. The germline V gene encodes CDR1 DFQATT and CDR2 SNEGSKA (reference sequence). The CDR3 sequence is CSAKKTGRGTEAFF. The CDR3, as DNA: TGCAGTGCTAAAAAGACAGGGAGGGGCACTGAAGCTTTCTTT.